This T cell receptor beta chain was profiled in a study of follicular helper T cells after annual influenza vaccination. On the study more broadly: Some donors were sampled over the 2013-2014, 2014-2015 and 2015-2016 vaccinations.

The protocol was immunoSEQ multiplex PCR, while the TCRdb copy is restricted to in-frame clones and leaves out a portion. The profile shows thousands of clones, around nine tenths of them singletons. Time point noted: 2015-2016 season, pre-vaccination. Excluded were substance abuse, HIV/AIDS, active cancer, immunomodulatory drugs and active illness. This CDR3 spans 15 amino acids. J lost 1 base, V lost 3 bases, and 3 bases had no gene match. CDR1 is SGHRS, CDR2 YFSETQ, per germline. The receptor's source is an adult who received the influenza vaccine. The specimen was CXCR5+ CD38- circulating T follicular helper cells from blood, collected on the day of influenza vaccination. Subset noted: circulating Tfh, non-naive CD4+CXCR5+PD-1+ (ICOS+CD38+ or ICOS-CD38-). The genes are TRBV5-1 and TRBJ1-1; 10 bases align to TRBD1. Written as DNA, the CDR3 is TGCGCCAGCAGCTGGGGGACAGGGGAGAACACTGAAGCTTTCTTT. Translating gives CASSWGTGENTEAFF.